The entry that follows covers one TCR beta chain sequence. Its antigen is currently unknown. TCRdb fed the reads into MiXCR, producing one record per CDR3 protein. The table shows 95,000 to 150,000 distinct CDR3 sequences, with roughly 32% occurring only once. This sample was taken from a study of T cell repertoires in cytomegalovirus infection. Turning to the study itself: Indications came from public TCR beta signatures; they pointed to CMV infection and to a matching HLA type.

V was cut by 5 bases and J by 3 bases, with 12 bases left in between. CDR3 size: 14 residues. Germline assignment: CDR1 KGHSH and CDR2 LQKENI. Whole-study findings and limits: CMV-specific TCR beta clonotypes restricted by HLA-C were the ones dominating the ex vivo response.

This chain uses TRBV18 with TRBJ2-3; D unclear. The sequence was collected from a human donor in good health (CMV status not recorded). Some clones in this sample may be carry-over from other donors' samples. Material: CD8+ T cells from cultured PBMCs, obtained from culture after CMV antigen stimulation. This CDR3 is CASSGYKKTDTQYF. CDR3 nucleotides: TGTGCCAGCTCAGGCTATAAGAAAACAGATACGCAGTATTTT.